Sequencing of this T cell receptor beta chain was carried out in a study of cytomegalovirus exposure and HLA in healthy donors. This CDR3 is 12 amino acids long. With V trimmed by 5 bases and J by 1 base, 1 base remained unmatched. CDR1 is GTSNPN and CDR2 is SVGIG in the germline V gene (reference sequence). PCR used 60 Vbeta primers and 13 Jbeta primers. The table came from immunoSEQ multiplex PCR; TCRdb's copy has only in-frame clones and leaves some out. The listing records approximately 30,000 clones. This chain uses TRBV30 with TRBJ1-1; 7 nucleotides line up with TRBD1. The source is a man aged 40-50 years in good health and CMV-seronegative. Sequenced: PBMCs. DNA of the CDR3: TGTGCCTGGGGGACAGCGAACACTGAAGCTTTCTTT. Its protein is CAWGTANTEAFF.